This TCR beta chain was sequenced in a study of CD8 T cells in Susac syndrome. Looking at the study overall: Patients with Susac syndrome, at blood draw, were therapy-naive, on corticosteroids, or on intravenous immunoglobulin alone.

CDR3 length equals 14 residues. Germline V gene sequence: CDR1 SQVTM, CDR2 ANQGSEA. V lost 0 bases to trimming and J lost 4 bases, with 13 bases between them. For this clonotype: What it recognizes is unknown.

It was with random hexamers that roughly 0.5 to 1 ug RNA was reverse transcribed. TCRdb passed the immunoSEQ multiplex PCR reads through MiXCR, listing each CDR3 protein once. The table shows under 90,000 distinct CDR3 sequences, with 95% occurring only once. Study results and limitations: The study conceded that relatively few individuals underwent its TCR sequencing and HLA analysis.

The sample was CD8+ T cells from PBMCs. The clonotype originates from a human donor with Susac syndrome. The chain is built from TRBV29-1 and TRBJ2-7; perhaps D is TRBD1 or TRBD2 (5 bases each). The CDR3 sequence: CSVEDTGRGYEQYF. In nucleotides, the CDR3 is TGCAGCGTTGAAGACACGGGACGGGGATACGAGCAGTACTTC.